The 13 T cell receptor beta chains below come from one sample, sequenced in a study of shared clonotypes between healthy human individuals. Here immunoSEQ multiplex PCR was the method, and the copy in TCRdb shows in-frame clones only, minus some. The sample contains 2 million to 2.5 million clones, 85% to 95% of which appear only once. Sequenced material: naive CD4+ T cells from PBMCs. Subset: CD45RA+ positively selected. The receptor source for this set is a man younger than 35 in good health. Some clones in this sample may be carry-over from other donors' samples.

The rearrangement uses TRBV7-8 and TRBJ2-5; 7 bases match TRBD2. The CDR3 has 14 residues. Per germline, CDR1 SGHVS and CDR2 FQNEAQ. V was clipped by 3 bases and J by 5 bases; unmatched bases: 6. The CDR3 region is CASSFNRDYETQYF. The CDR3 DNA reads TGTGCCAGCAGCTTCAACCGGGACTACGAGACCCAGTACTTC.

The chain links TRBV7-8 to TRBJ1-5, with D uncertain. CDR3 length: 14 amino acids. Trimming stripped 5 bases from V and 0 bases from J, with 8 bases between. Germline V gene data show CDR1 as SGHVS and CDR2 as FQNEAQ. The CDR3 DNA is TGTGCCAGCAGCCGCACAGATAGCAATCAGCCCCAGCATTTT. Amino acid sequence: CASSRTDSNQPQHF.

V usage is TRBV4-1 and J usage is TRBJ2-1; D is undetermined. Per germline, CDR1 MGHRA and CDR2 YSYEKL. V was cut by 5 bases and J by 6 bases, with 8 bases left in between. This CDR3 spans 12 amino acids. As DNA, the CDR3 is TGCGCCAGCAGCGACCTAACCAATGAGCAGTTCTTC. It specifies CASSDLTNEQFF.

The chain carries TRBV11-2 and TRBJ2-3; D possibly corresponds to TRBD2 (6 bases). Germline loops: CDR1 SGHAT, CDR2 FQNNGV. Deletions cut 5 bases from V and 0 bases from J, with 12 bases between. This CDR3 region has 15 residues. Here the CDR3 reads CASSPPGSSTDTQYF. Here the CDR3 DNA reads TGTGCCAGCAGCCCGCCCGGGAGTAGCACAGATACGCAGTATTTT.

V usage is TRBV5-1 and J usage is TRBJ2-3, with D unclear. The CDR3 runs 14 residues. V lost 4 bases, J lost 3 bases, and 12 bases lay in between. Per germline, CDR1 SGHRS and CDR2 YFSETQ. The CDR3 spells CASSDKGLTDTQYF. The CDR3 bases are TGCGCCAGCAGCGATAAGGGCTTGACAGATACGCAGTATTTT.

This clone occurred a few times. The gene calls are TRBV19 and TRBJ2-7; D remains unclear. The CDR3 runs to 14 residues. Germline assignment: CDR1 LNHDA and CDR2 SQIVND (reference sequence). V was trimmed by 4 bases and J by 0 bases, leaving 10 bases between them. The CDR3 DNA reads TGTGCCAGTAGTACCCCGGGCCTCTCCTACGAGCAGTACTTC. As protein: CASSTPGLSYEQYF. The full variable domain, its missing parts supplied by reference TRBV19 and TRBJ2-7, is DGGITQSPKYLFRKEGQNVTLSCEQNLNHDAMYWYRQDPGQGLRLIYYSQIVNDFQKGDIAEGYSVSREKKESFPLTVTSAQKNPTAFYLCASSTPGLSYEQYFGPGTRLTVT.

CDR3 bases: TGTGCCAGCAGCCCTCTACAGGTCGTGAACACTGAAGCTTTCTTT. Protein: CASSPLQVVNTEAFF. The genes are TRBV6-5 and TRBJ1-1; D is perhaps TRBD1 (5 bases). Germline V gene lookup returns CDR1 MNHEY and CDR2 SVGAGI. The CDR3 covers 15 residues. V dropped 6 bases and J dropped 0 bases, with 14 bases sitting between them.

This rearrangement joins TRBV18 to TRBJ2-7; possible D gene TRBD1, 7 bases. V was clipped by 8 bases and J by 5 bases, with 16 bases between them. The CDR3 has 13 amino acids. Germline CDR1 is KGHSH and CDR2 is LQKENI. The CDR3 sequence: CASGRDSNHEQYF. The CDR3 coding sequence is TGTGCCAGCGGGCGGGACAGTAACCACGAGCAGTACTTC.

DNA for the CDR3: TGTGCCAGCAGTTCGGGAGGCGGTATCGGACATTCCTCTGAAGCTTTCTTT. Translating gives CASSSGGGIGHSSEAFF. The chain employs TRBV28 and TRBJ1-1; tentative D call: TRBD1 (5 bases). Per the germline V gene, CDR1 is MDHEN and CDR2 is SYDVKM. This CDR3 is built from 17 residues. V was pared by 4 bases and J by 6 bases, with 24 bases between.

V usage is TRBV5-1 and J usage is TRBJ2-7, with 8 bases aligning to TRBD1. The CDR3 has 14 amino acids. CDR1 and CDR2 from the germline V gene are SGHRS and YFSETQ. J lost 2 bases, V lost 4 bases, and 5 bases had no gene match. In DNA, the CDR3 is TGCGCCAGCAGCATCGGGACAGGCGCCTACGAGCAGTACTTC. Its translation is CASSIGTGAYEQYF.

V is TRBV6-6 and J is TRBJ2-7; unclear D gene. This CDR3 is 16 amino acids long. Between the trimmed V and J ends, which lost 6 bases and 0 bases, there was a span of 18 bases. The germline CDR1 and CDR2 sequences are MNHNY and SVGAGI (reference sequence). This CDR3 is CASRHRLLSGSYEQYF. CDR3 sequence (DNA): TGTGCCAGCAGACACAGACTGCTTTCAGGCTCCTACGAGCAGTACTTC.

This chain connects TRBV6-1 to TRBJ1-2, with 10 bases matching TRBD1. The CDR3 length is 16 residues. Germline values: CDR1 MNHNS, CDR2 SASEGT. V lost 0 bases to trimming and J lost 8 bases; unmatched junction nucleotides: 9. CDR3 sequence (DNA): TGTGCCAGCAGTGAAGCCGCGACAGGGGGCTTCTGGGGCTACACCTTC. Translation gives CASSEAATGGFWGYTF.

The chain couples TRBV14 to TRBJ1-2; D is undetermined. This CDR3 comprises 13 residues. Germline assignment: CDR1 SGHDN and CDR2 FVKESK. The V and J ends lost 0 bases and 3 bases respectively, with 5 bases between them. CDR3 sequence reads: CASSQENDYGYTF. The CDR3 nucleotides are TGTGCCAGCAGCCAAGAAAATGACTATGGCTACACCTTC.